This T cell receptor (beta chain) was obtained from a study of neoadjuvant nivolumab and ipilimumab in lung cancer. Across the study: Nivolumab 3 mg/kg was given days 1, 15 and 29, plus ipilimumab 1 mg/kg day 1 in combination. Points from the study as a whole: From pretherapy to surgery, tumor richness and clonality rose with dual therapy. Blood richness before therapy tracked richness in tumors resected after neoadjuvant therapy. TCR richness and clonality were higher in tumors than adjacent uninvolved lung.

Regarding this clone: Antigen specificity is unknown.

The table came from immunoSEQ multiplex PCR; TCRdb's copy has only in-frame clones and leaves some out. The profile shows roughly 13,000 clones, 90% to 96% of them singletons. The CDR3 totals 14 residues. CDR1 and CDR2 (germline): LNHDA, SQIVND (reference sequence). V lost 8 bases and J 3 bases, leaving 17 bases between the germline ends. The receptor was isolated from an adult with non-small cell lung cancer. J is TRBJ2-7 and V is TRBV19, with D possibly TRBD1 on 6 matching bases. Sequences were derived from peripheral blood, sampled after neoadjuvant nivolumab, alone or with ipilimumab, at or shortly before surgery. CDR3 bases: TGTGCCAGTCGAAAAACCGGGACAATCTACGAGCAGTACTTC. Amino acids: CASRKTGTIYEQYF.